A selection of T cell receptor beta chains follows, all from one sample in a study of T cells in Graves' hyperthyroidism and ophthalmopathy. TCRdb independently ran MiXCR on the multiplex PCR reads; one entry per CDR3 protein. The profile shows about 270,000 distinct CDR3 sequences, over 20% of them singletons. The sequenced material came from blood. Receptor source: a middle-aged woman with Graves' ophthalmopathy. Each CDR3 is given with its conserved first and last residue. The D gene is left open where the match is weak. Expanded clones are given a class, and other clones once, few, many or no size at all.

V gene	clone size	J gene	D gene	CDR3 length	CDR3 protein	CDR3 DNA
TRBV25-1	many	TRBJ1-1	TRBD1	15	CASSLGTGGGTEAFF	TGTGCCAGCAGTCTGGGGACAGGAGGCGGCACTGAAGCTTTCTTT
TRBV4-2	many	TRBJ2-7	TRBD2	16	CASSQESGSYSYEQYF	TGTGCCAGCAGCCAAGAAAGCGGGAGTTACTCCTACGAGCAGTACTTC
TRBV6-5	many	TRBJ1-5	.	14	CASSFQRSDQPQHF	TGTGCCAGCAGTTTCCAACGGTCGGATCAGCCCCAGCATTTT
TRBV12-3/TRBV12-4	many	TRBJ2-5	.	15	CASWGSGRVGETQYF	TGTGCCAGCTGGGGGAGTGGCCGTGTCGGGGAGACCCAGTACTTC
TRBV7-9	.	TRBJ1-1	TRBD1	15	CASSWGGQMNTEAFF	TGTGCCAGCAGCTGGGGGGGACAGATGAACACTGAAGCTTTCTTT
TRBV10-3	many	TRBJ1-2	TRBD1	14	CAISEEGASYGYTF	TGTGCCATCAGTGAGGAGGGGGCGAGCTATGGCTACACCTTC
TRBV15	.	TRBJ1-2	.	14	CATSREGRNYGYTF	TGTGCCACCAGCAGAGAAGGCAGGAACTATGGCTACACCTTC
TRBV24-1	many	TRBJ2-6	.	15	CATSDLGAGANVLTF	TGTGCCACCAGTGATTTGGGGGCTGGGGCCAACGTCCTGACTTTC
TRBV4-1	many	TRBJ2-7	.	15	CASSRYGSPEYEQYF	TGCGCCAGCAGCCGCTACGGGTCCCCTGAATACGAGCAGTACTTC
TRBV28	.	TRBJ1-1	.	14	CASSLVLPNTEAFF	TGTGCCAGCAGCTTAGTACTTCCGAACACTGAAGCTTTCTTT
TRBV6-5	many	TRBJ1-2	.	13	CASRKTENYGYTF	TGTGCCAGCAGAAAGACAGAAAACTATGGCTACACCTTC
TRBV7-9	.	TRBJ2-5	TRBD1	14	CASSFGTGIETQYF	TGTGCCAGCAGCTTCGGGACAGGGATTGAGACCCAGTACTTC
TRBV25-1	.	TRBJ1-1	.	13	CAGRLGARAEAYF	TGTGCCGGCAGGCTGGGGGCCAGGGCTGAAGCTTACTTT
TRBV20-1	many	TRBJ1-1	TRBD1	15	CSATTGGGMNTEAFF	TGCAGTGCTACCACAGGGGGCGGGATGAACACTGAAGCTTTCTTT
TRBV12-3/TRBV12-4	.	TRBJ1-2	TRBD1	14	CASSFWTGGDGYTF	TGTGCCAGCAGTTTCTGGACAGGGGGCGATGGCTACACCTTC
TRBV9	many	TRBJ2-2	.	16	CASSALRRDGTGELFF	TGTGCCAGCAGCGCTCTCAGGCGGGACGGCACCGGGGAGCTGTTTTTT
TRBV6-1	.	TRBJ1-1	.	15	CASIFSTRTNTEAFF	TGTGCCAGCATCTTTTCGACCAGGACAAACACTGAAGCTTTCTTT
TRBV27	many	TRBJ1-1	TRBD1	15	CASSLTRTGYTEAFF	TGTGCCAGCAGTTTGACGAGGACAGGGTACACTGAAGCTTTCTTT
TRBV2	.	TRBJ2-5	.	17	CASSDLWQGGYQETQYF	TGTGCCAGCAGTGATCTCTGGCAGGGGGGGTACCAAGAGACCCAGTACTTC
TRBV2	many	TRBJ2-7	TRBD1	16	CASSVDRGVSSYEQYF	TGTGCCAGCAGTGTGGACAGGGGGGTAAGCTCCTACGAGCAGTACTTC
TRBV27	many	TRBJ2-7	TRBD2	16	CASSSGTSGFSYEQYF	TGTGCCAGCAGTTCAGGGACTAGCGGGTTCTCCTACGAGCAGTACTTC
TRBV9	few	TRBJ2-7	TRBD1	16	CASSVGPRQGAEEQYF	TGTGCCAGCAGCGTAGGTCCGAGACAGGGGGCGGAGGAGCAGTACTTC
TRBV28	many	TRBJ1-2	.	12	CASSLPGQGYTF	TGTGCCAGCAGTTTACCCGGACAGGGCTACACCTTC
TRBV12-3/TRBV12-4	.	TRBJ1-1	TRBD1	17	CASRPTDWTGGGTEAFF	TGTGCCAGCAGGCCGACCGATTGGACAGGGGGCGGCACTGAAGCTTTCTTT
TRBV5-1	many	TRBJ2-7	.	12	CASSLSGAEQYF	TGCGCCAGCAGCTTGTCAGGGGCCGAGCAGTACTTC
TRBV5-6	many	TRBJ2-7	TRBD2	17	CASSLGPTRTSHYEQYF	TGTGCCAGCAGCTTGGGCCCTACCCGGACTAGCCACTACGAGCAGTACTTC
TRBV5-1	many	TRBJ2-7	.	15	CASSLEQSRGYEQYF	TGCGCCAGCAGCTTGGAACAGTCAAGGGGCTACGAGCAGTACTTC
TRBV10-1	.	TRBJ2-7	TRBD2	13	CASSPRGLGEQYF	TGCGCCAGCAGTCCACGCGGACTAGGGGAGCAGTACTTC
TRBV6-2/TRBV6-3	many	TRBJ1-2	.	16	CASSYSGRLLTYGYTF	TGTGCCAGCAGTTACTCGGGCAGGCTCCTGACTTATGGCTACACCTTC
TRBV11-1	.	TRBJ2-7	TRBD1	16	CASSFFTGGLPYEQYF	TGTGCCAGCAGCTTTTTTACAGGGGGCCTTCCCTACGAGCAGTATTTC
TRBV5-6	many	TRBJ2-7	.	14	CASSLVPREGEQYF	TGTGCCAGCAGCTTGGTTCCGCGTGAGGGGGAGCAGTACTTC
TRBV29-1	many	TRBJ2-7	TRBD1	13	CSVGTGRDYEQYF	TGCAGCGTCGGGACAGGGCGGGACTACGAGCAGTACTTC
TRBV7-2	many	TRBJ2-7	TRBD2	14	CASSLERLAYEQYF	TGTGCCAGCAGCTTAGAGAGACTAGCTTACGAGCAGTACTTC
TRBV6-1	few	TRBJ1-2	.	15	CASRARDRSFYGYTF	TGTGCCAGCAGGGCACGGGACCGATCTTTCTATGGCTACACCTTC
TRBV2	.	TRBJ2-7	.	15	CASSEPGETLGEQYF	TGTGCCAGCAGTGAGCCGGGCGAAACCCTGGGAGAGCAGTACTTC
TRBV6-1	many	TRBJ1-2	TRBD1	13	CASSEEGAEGYTF	TGTGCCAGCAGCGAGGAGGGGGCGGAGGGCTACACCTTC
TRBV27	many	TRBJ1-1	.	14	CASSLSKGGIEAFF	TGTGCCAGCAGTTTATCCAAGGGGGGGATTGAAGCTTTCTTT
TRBV4-1	many	TRBJ2-7	.	13	CASSQEQVYEQYF	TGCGCCAGCAGCCAAGAACAGGTATACGAGCAGTACTTC
TRBV20-1	many	TRBJ1-1	.	15	CSARSPGWGVTEAFF	TGCAGTGCTAGAAGCCCGGGTTGGGGAGTCACTGAAGCTTTCTTT
TRBV11-2	many	TRBJ1-1	TRBD1	16	CASSHIPTGGETEAFF	TGTGCCAGCAGCCATATCCCTACAGGGGGAGAAACTGAAGCTTTCTTT
TRBV11-2	.	TRBJ1-2	TRBD1	14	CASSFLPGQGPNIF	TGTGCCAGCAGCTTCCTCCCGGGACAGGGCCCAAACATCTTC
TRBV24-1	many	TRBJ2-2	.	17	CATSDLWANWHTGELFF	TGTGCCACCAGTGATTTATGGGCCAACTGGCACACCGGGGAGCTGTTTTTT
TRBV19	.	TRBJ2-6	.	18	CASSGGTGGLSGANVLTF	TGTGCCAGTAGTGGCGGGACTGGGGGACTTTCTGGGGCCAACGTCCTGACTTTC
TRBV11-2	once	TRBJ2-2	.	17	CASSLTWFLANTGELFF	TGTGCCAGCAGCTTAACTTGGTTCCTCGCGAACACCGGGGAGCTGTTTTTT
TRBV20-1	many	TRBJ2-5	TRBD2	15	CSATGTSVQQETQYF	TGCAGTGCTACCGGGACTAGCGTCCAACAAGAGACCCAGTACTTC